The sample holds many counts of the clone carrying this TCR beta chain. Germline CDR1 and CDR2: MNHEY and SVGAGI. The CDR3 length is 17 residues. The germline V and J ends were trimmed by 0 bases and 0 bases, with 12 bases remaining between them. This sample is part of a study of Graves' ophthalmopathy and Graves' hyperthyroidism. Scientists amplified the TCR beta CDR3 regions from RNA transcripts. RT-PCR with HTBI primers came first, then second-round multiplex PCR. TCRdb itself ran the multiplex PCR reads through MiXCR, one entry per CDR3 protein. The sample shows over 450,000 distinct CDR3 sequences, approximately 15% of them seen only once.

The receptor was isolated from a young woman with Graves' ophthalmopathy. Material for sequencing was blood. This rearrangement joins TRBV6-5 to TRBJ1-3, with D unclear. CDR3 sequence reads: CASSYSKGPSSGNTIYF. The DNA of the CDR3 is TGTGCCAGCAGTTACTCGAAAGGTCCGAGCTCTGGAAACACCATATATTTT.